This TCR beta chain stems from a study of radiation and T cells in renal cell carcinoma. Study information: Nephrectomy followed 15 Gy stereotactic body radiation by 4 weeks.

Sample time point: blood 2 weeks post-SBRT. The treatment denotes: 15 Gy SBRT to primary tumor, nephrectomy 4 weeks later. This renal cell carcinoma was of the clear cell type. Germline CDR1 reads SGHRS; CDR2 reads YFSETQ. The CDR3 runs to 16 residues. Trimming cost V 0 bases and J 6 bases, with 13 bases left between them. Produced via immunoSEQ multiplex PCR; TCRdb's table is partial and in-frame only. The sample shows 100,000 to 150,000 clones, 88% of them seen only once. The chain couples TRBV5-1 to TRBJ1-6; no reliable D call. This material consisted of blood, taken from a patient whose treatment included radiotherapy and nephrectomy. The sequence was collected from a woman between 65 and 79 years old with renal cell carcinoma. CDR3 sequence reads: CASSLEGRLLNSPLHF. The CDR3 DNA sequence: TGCGCCAGCAGCTTGGAGGGCAGGCTACTTAATTCACCCCTCCACTTT.